The 28 T cell receptor beta chains presented below share a single source sample, sequenced in a study of cytomegalovirus exposure and HLA in healthy donors. PCR primers comprised 60 Vbeta and 13 Jbeta primers. The method was immunoSEQ multiplex PCR; TCRdb's version includes in-frame clones alone and lacks a portion of them. The sample lists about 43,000 clones, approximately 77% occurring once. Input material: PBMCs. The receptors shown here come from a man aged 25 to 40 in good health and CMV-seronegative.

The J gene is TRBJ2-3, the V gene TRBV7-2; no definite D call. Trimming shortened V by 6 bases and J by 1 base, and 11 bases separated the two germline ends. The CDR3 totals 14 residues. Germline loops: CDR1 SGHTA, CDR2 FQGNSA. The CDR3 sequence is CASRWAKGTDTQYF. CDR3 sequence (DNA): TGTGCCAGCAGGTGGGCCAAGGGCACAGATACGCAGTATTTT.

The rearrangement uses TRBV19 and TRBJ2-3, with TRBD1 matching over 9 bases. The J segment lost 1 base and the V segment lost 5 bases, leaving 4 bases of the junction unmatched. This CDR3 is 15 amino acids long. The germline CDR1 and CDR2 sequences are LNHDA and SQIVND (reference sequence). The CDR3 spells CASSPRTGGTDTQYF. The CDR3 DNA reads TGTGCCAGTAGTCCAAGGACAGGGGGCACAGATACGCAGTATTTT.

This clone was seen only once. V usage is TRBV5-1 and J usage is TRBJ2-7; TRBD1 might be the D (6 bases). Trimming pared 0 bases from V and 0 bases from J, leaving 16 bases between. This CDR3 has 17 amino acids. Germline lookup yields CDR1 SGHRS and CDR2 YFSETQ. CDR3: CASSLALDRSSSYEQYF. In nucleotides, the CDR3 is TGCGCCAGCAGCTTGGCCCTCGACAGGTCTAGCTCCTACGAGCAGTACTTC.

This clone showed up just once. J is TRBJ2-5 and V is TRBV27; a possible D gene is TRBD1 (5 bases). Germline assignment: CDR1 MNHEY and CDR2 SMNVEV (reference sequence). V lost 3 bases and J lost 7, with 12 bases in between. There are 13 residues in the CDR3. The CDR3 sequence: CASSLAGAGTQYF. The CDR3 bases are TGTGCCAGCAGTTTGGCTGGGGCCGGGACCCAGTACTTC.

This clone was detected once. The chain combines TRBV27 with TRBJ2-7, with unresolved D. This CDR3 region has 15 residues. Germline assignment: CDR1 MNHEY and CDR2 SMNVEV (reference sequence). Trimming cost V 6 bases and J 1 base, with 16 bases left between them. The CDR3 protein is CASRRYRDNSYEQYF. Here the CDR3 DNA reads TGTGCCAGCAGAAGATACCGCGACAATTCCTACGAGCAGTACTTC.

J is TRBJ2-7 and V is TRBV6-5; TRBD2 matches at 10 bases. Germline V lookup: CDR1 MNHEY, CDR2 SVGAGI. The CDR3 totals 15 residues. V shed 3 bases, J shed 4 bases, and the junction held 6 bases outside the gene matches. This CDR3 is CASSYMLAGVYEQYF. The CDR3 DNA sequence: TGTGCCAGCAGTTATATGCTAGCGGGAGTTTACGAGCAGTACTTC.

This clone was detected once. J is TRBJ2-3 and V is TRBV27, with 11 bases identical to TRBD2. Looked up from germline, CDR1 is MNHEY and CDR2 is SMNVEV (reference sequence). V lost 5 bases, J lost 1 base, and 8 bases stayed unmatched. This CDR3 spans 17 amino acids. CDR3 amino acids: CASSPTGTSGRTDTQYF. CDR3 DNA: TGTGCCAGCAGTCCAACTGGGACTAGCGGACGCACAGATACGCAGTATTTT.

The rearrangement uses TRBV7-2 and TRBJ2-7; D is perhaps TRBD1 (5 bases). Germline values: CDR1 SGHTA, CDR2 FQGNSA. CDR3 size: 13 residues. Trimming took 0 bases from V and 4 from J, leaving 7 bases between them. The CDR3 DNA reads as TGTGCCAGCAGCTTAGCGCAGGGATACGAGCAGTACTTC. Translation: CASSLAQGYEQYF.

V and J are TRBV19 and TRBJ2-7, with D perhaps TRBD1 (6 bases). The V end lost 3 bases, the J end lost 10 bases, and 25 bases lay between the germline ends. Looked up from germline, CDR1 is LNHDA and CDR2 is SQIVND (reference sequence). The length of the CDR3 is 16 residues. CDR3 in DNA: TGTGCCAGTAGTATTACCCCGGGTCGGCAGGGACAAAGTCAGTACTTC. As protein: CASSITPGRQGQSQYF.

Note on this clone: Germline and junction disagree at one end, which may indicate a read error. The chain joins TRBV5-1 to TRBJ2-5; D call uncertain. This CDR3 is built from 16 residues. The germline V gene encodes CDR1 SGHRS and CDR2 YFSETQ. DNA of the CDR3: TGCGCCAGCAGCTTCGCCTGGCAGCTAGACCAACAGACCCAGTACTTC. Translating it yields CASSFAWQLDQQTQYF.

This clone was observed a few times. As DNA, the CDR3 is TGTGCCAGTAGGACAGGGGGGAACTATGGCTACACCTTC. Translated, it gives CASRTGGNYGYTF. This rearrangement joins TRBV19 to TRBJ1-2, with 9 positions matching TRBD1. CDR1 is LNHDA and CDR2 is SQIVND in the germline V gene (reference sequence). The V and J ends lost 6 bases and 2 bases, in that order; junction bases with no gene match: 1. This CDR3 has 13 amino acids. The full variable domain, in which reference TRBV19 and TRBJ1-2 provide the parts outside the CDR3, is DGGITQSPKYLFRKEGQNVTLSCEQNLNHDAMYWYRQDPGQGLRLIYYSQIVNDFQKGDIAEGYSVSREKKESFPLTVTSAQKNPTAFYLCASRTGGNYGYTFGSGTRLTVV.

This chain connects TRBV2 to TRBJ2-1, with D perhaps matching TRBD2 (6 bases). The CDR3 contains 12 residues. The germline gives CDR1 SNHLY, CDR2 FYNNEI. V dropped 5 bases and J dropped 9 bases, with 11 bases sitting between them. In DNA, the CDR3 is TGTGCCAGCAGTCTACTAGCAGGTGAGCAGTTCTTC. Translated: CASSLLAGEQFF.

The chain recombines TRBV18 with TRBJ2-7, with 9 positions matching TRBD2. This CDR3 has 15 residues. Trimming took 3 bases from V and 4 from J; bases not matched to a gene: 7. Germline V gene data show CDR1 as KGHSH and CDR2 as LQKENI. In DNA, the CDR3 is TGTGCCAGCTCACCGACTAGCGGACTTTTATACGAGCAGTACTTC. This codes for CASSPTSGLLYEQYF.

The chain couples TRBV6-5 to TRBJ1-5; D might be TRBD1 (5 bases). The CDR3 length is 14 residues. V was shortened by 5 bases and J by 9 bases, with 17 bases between the two germline ends. Germline CDR1 is MNHEY and CDR2 is SVGAGI. CDR3 nucleotides: TGTGCCAGCAGTGAGTCACAGGCCGTAAGGCCCCAGCATTTT. This gives the protein CASSESQAVRPQHF.

V gene TRBV5-1 combines with J gene TRBJ2-7; tentatively, D is TRBD1 (5 bases). The CDR3 has 16 residues. Germline values: CDR1 SGHRS, CDR2 YFSETQ. Trimming removed 1 base from V and 0 bases from J, with 14 bases in between. For the CDR3, the DNA is TGCGCCAGCAGCTTGAACGGTGGGGCCAGCTCCTACGAGCAGTACTTC. This translates into CASSLNGGASSYEQYF.

In the case of this clone: Its ends do not fully match the called genes, so a read error is possible. The chain has TRBV5-1 and TRBJ2-7; unclear D gene. The CDR3 consists of 12 residues. CDR1 SGHRS and CDR2 YFSETQ come from the germline V gene. The CDR3 DNA reads TGCGCCAGCATCTCCACAAACTACGAGCAGCACTTC. This translates into CASISTNYEQHF.

Only one count was recorded for this clone. This chain joins TRBV7-8 and TRBJ2-7; a possible D gene is TRBD1 (7 bases). Germline lookup yields CDR1 SGHVS and CDR2 FQNEAQ. The CDR3 has 13 amino acids. V was cut by 5 bases and J by 6 bases, with 14 bases left in between. For the CDR3, the DNA is TGTGCCAGCAGCACCCAGGGGGGTACCGAGCAGTACTTC. This sequence encodes CASSTQGGTEQYF.

CDR3 in DNA: TGTGCCAGCAGCGTAGAGGGGACAGGGCTGAGCACAGATACGCAGTATTTT. Its protein is CASSVEGTGLSTDTQYF. V usage is TRBV9 and J usage is TRBJ2-3; 9 positions agree with TRBD1. Trimming at V came to 0 bases and at J to 0 bases, leaving 5 bases not matched to a gene. This CDR3 is 17 amino acids long. CDR1 and CDR2 from the germline V gene are SGDLS and YYNGEE.

This clone was found a few times. V is TRBV7-6 and J is TRBJ1-1, with D perhaps TRBD1 (6 bases). Trimming took 6 bases from V and 4 from J, leaving 15 bases between them. There are 14 residues in the CDR3. In germline, CDR1 is SGHVS, CDR2 FNYEAQ. CDR3 residues: CASSPYQGLTEAFF. In nucleotides, the CDR3 is TGTGCCAGCAGTCCCTATCAGGGGCTCACTGAAGCTTTCTTT.

The chain has TRBV10-3 and TRBJ2-1; 7 bases line up with TRBD2. The CDR3 contains 13 residues. Germline V gene sequence: CDR1 ENHRY, CDR2 SYGVKD. The CDR3 coding sequence is TGTGCTATTTGGCGCGGGAGCATGGATGAGCAGTTCTTC. This codes for CAIWRGSMDEQFF.

This chain links TRBV5-1 with TRBJ2-5; 14 bases agree with TRBD2. CDR1 and CDR2 from the germline V gene are SGHRS and YFSETQ. This CDR3 is 19 amino acids long. The junction had 13 bases not matched to a gene; V was cut back by 4 bases and J by 2 bases. CDR3 sequence reads: CASSPGPGLAGEVQETQYF. The CDR3 DNA sequence: TGCGCCAGCAGCCCTGGGCCGGGACTAGCGGGAGAGGTACAAGAGACCCAGTACTTC.

V and J are TRBV11-2 and TRBJ2-5, with 10 bases lining up with TRBD2. Trimming at V came to 2 bases and at J to 5 bases, leaving 5 bases not matched to a gene. CDR3 length equals 15 residues. Per the germline V gene, CDR1 is SGHAT and CDR2 is FQNNGV. The CDR3: CASSLLAGAGETQYF. The CDR3 DNA reads TGTGCCAGCAGCTTACTAGCGGGAGCCGGGGAGACCCAGTACTTC.

Notes on this clone: At one boundary the junction diverges from the germline segment, which might be a read error. The chain joins TRBV27 to TRBJ2-7; D is possibly TRBD2 (6 bases). CDR1 is MNHEY, CDR2 SMNVEV, per germline (reference sequence). The CDR3 totals 15 residues. The CDR3 loop is CASSLGGADQYERYF. In nucleotides, the CDR3 is TGTGCCAGCAGTTTGGGGGGTGCGGATCAGTACGAGCGGTACTTC.

The chain employs TRBV7-2 and TRBJ2-7; 10 bases match TRBD2. The germline gives CDR1 SGHTA, CDR2 FQGNSA. With 4 bases clipped from V and 2 bases from J, the junction kept 5 bases outside the gene matches. The CDR3 is 15 residues long. As DNA, the CDR3 is TGTGCCAGCAGCTCCTGGACTAGCGGTGCCTACGAGCAGTACTTC. This encodes CASSSWTSGAYEQYF.

The chain uses TRBV7-9 and TRBJ1-1, with a possible D match to TRBD1 (6 bases). Germline values: CDR1 SEHNR, CDR2 FQNEAQ (reference sequence). The CDR3 extends over 14 amino acids. Trimming cost V 1 base and J 4 bases, with 10 bases left between them. CDR3 DNA: TGTGCCAGCAGCTTAGAAGTAGGGGGCACTGAAGCTTTCTTT. It codes for CASSLEVGGTEAFF.

The V and J genes are TRBV18 and TRBJ1-6; a possible D gene is TRBD1 (5 bases). The CDR3 is 16 residues long. Germline V gives CDR1 KGHSH, CDR2 LQKENI. Between the trimmed V and J ends, which lost 4 bases and 5 bases, there was a span of 15 bases. The DNA for the CDR3 is TGTGCCAGCTCACACCGTAACACAGGAGATAATTCACCCCTCCACTTT. Protein product: CASSHRNTGDNSPLHF.

This clone has just a few counts. The chain is built from TRBV27 and TRBJ2-1; 10 bases are a match to TRBD2. Trimming removed 6 bases from V and 0 bases from J; junction bases left unmatched: 8. Germline V gene sequence: CDR1 MNHEY, CDR2 SMNVEV (reference sequence). The CDR3 contains 17 residues. The CDR3 DNA is TGTGCCAGCAGGACTGAGCGGGAGGGCCCCTCCTACAATGAGCAGTTCTTC. Protein product: CASRTEREGPSYNEQFF.

The J gene is TRBJ2-3, the V gene TRBV7-8, with TRBD2 as a possible D gene (6 bases). Deletions cut 6 bases from V and 1 base from J, with 14 bases between. Germline V gene lookup returns CDR1 SGHVS and CDR2 FQNEAQ. The CDR3 contains 15 residues. The CDR3 protein is CASSLLGRGTDTQYF. The DNA for the CDR3 is TGTGCCAGCAGTTTGCTCGGGAGAGGCACAGATACGCAGTATTTT. Together with reference TRBV7-8 and TRBJ2-3, the CDR3 gives the full variable domain: GAGVSQSPRYKVAKRGQDVALRCDPISGHVSLFWYQQALGQGPEFLTYFQNEAQLDKSGLPSDRFFAERPEGSVSTLKIQRTQQEDSAVYLCASSLLGRGTDTQYFGPGTRLTVL.